These 32 T cell receptor beta chains came from one sample sequenced in a study of response to subunit inactivated influenza vaccine listed by TCRdb under 2018. Preparation of the library involved RT-PCR. Reads for this sample came from an Illumina HiSeq 2500. TCRdb handled the public reads itself, with Q25 trimming in fastp and clone calling in MiXCR, and kept productive beta chains. Identical CDR3 protein sequences are pooled into one entry, listed with their most common genes and DNA. For this sample there are about 530,000 distinct CDR3 sequences; 12% appear just once. 10% to 13% of the sample rests with the top ten. Sequencing used PBMCs from blood, obtained on the day of vaccination. These TCRs come from a man over 45 who received an inactivated influenza vaccine. Donor details come from another sample of the same person, matched by shared clones.

J is TRBJ2-7 and V is TRBV7-2, with 9 bases that match TRBD2. The germline V gene has CDR1 SGHTA and CDR2 FQGNSA. The CDR3 sequence is 14 residues long. Trimming cost V 5 bases and J 5 bases; bases outside gene matches: 7. CDR3 sequence (DNA): TGTGCCAGCAGCCTTAGCGGGAGAAAAAACGAGCAGTACTTC. It is translated as CASSLSGRKNEQYF.

This sequence joins TRBV7-2 and TRBJ1-2, with D hard to call. CDR3 length equals 14 residues. Germline-derived CDR1 and CDR2 are SGHTA and FQGNSA. Trimming removed 1 base at V and 4 bases at J, with 10 bases between. CDR3 nucleotide sequence: TGTGCCAGCAGCTTAGTCGGCGGAATCTATGGCTACACCTTC. Its protein product is CASSLVGGIYGYTF.

The chain employs TRBV7-2 and TRBJ1-5, with 7 positions matching TRBD1. The V segment lost 3 bases and the J segment 0 bases; nucleotides outside the gene matches: 5. This CDR3 contains 16 residues. Looked up from germline, CDR1 is SGHTA and CDR2 is FQGNSA. The CDR3 coding sequence is TGTGCCAGCAGCTTTGGGACAGCATATAGCAATCAGCCCCAGCATTTT. Amino acid sequence: CASSFGTAYSNQPQHF.

The V call is TRBV20-1, the J call TRBJ2-7, with a weak D call TRBD2 (6 bases). The CDR3 runs to 13 residues. The germline V gene has CDR1 DFQATT and CDR2 SNEGSKA (reference sequence). Trimming removed 3 bases at V and 7 bases at J, with 16 bases between. CDR3: CSASVSGAWEQYF. The CDR3 nucleotides read TGCAGTGCTAGTGTTTCGGGAGCGTGGGAGCAGTACTTC.

This chain connects TRBV6-5 to TRBJ2-1; D possibly corresponds to TRBD1 (6 bases). Trimming removed 2 bases from V and 8 bases from J, with 28 bases in between. The CDR3 contains 19 residues. Germline CDR1 MNHEY, CDR2 SVGAGI. CDR3: CASSYTYRAGTKGVDEQFF. Written as DNA, the CDR3 is TGTGCCAGCAGTTACACGTATCGAGCCGGGACCAAGGGGGTGGATGAGCAGTTCTTC.

This clonotype showed up just a few times. J is TRBJ2-1 and V is TRBV4-3; D is undetermined. Germline CDR1 LGHNA, CDR2 YSLEER. V was clipped by 0 bases and J by 8 bases, with 14 bases between them. This CDR3 comprises 15 residues. The CDR3 nucleotides are TGCGCCAGCAGCCAAGAGGGCGGAACCCACGATGAGCAGTTCTTC. This translates into CASSQEGGTHDEQFF.

This chain links TRBV19 with TRBJ1-1; perhaps TRBD1 as D (5 bases). CDR1 and CDR2 (germline): LNHDA, SQIVND (reference sequence). The CDR3 is 13 residues long. The V end was cut by 4 bases, the J end by 1 base, with 7 bases between. CDR3 loop: CASSSGANTEAFF. In DNA form, the CDR3 reads TGTGCCAGTAGTAGTGGGGCGAACACTGAAGCTTTCTTT.

The chain links TRBV3-1 to TRBJ2-7; perhaps D is TRBD1 or TRBD2 (5 bases each). With 4 bases removed from V and 3 bases from J, the gap between germline ends came to 19 bases. The CDR3 has 16 amino acids. Germline lookup yields CDR1 LGHDT and CDR2 YNNKEL (reference sequence). The CDR3 protein is CASSPPPGRMVYEQYF. The CDR3 nucleotides read TGTGCCAGCAGCCCACCACCGGGACGGATGGTCTACGAGCAGTACTTC.

This clonotype was recorded at least ten times. At one of its ends the junction is not consistent with the germline gene, which may arise from a read error. The rearrangement links TRBV5-1 to TRBJ1-4; 10 positions agree with TRBD1. Germline V gene sequence: CDR1 SGHRS, CDR2 YFSETQ. This CDR3 has 14 residues. The CDR3 nucleotides are TGTGCCAGCAGCCCCGGACAGGGGGGTGAAAAACTGTTTTTT. The encoded protein is CASSPGQGGEKLFF.

This clonotype occurred a few times. The chain is built from TRBV27 and TRBJ1-5; unclear D gene. This CDR3 comprises 14 residues. Germline V CDR1 and CDR2: MNHEY, SMNVEV (reference sequence). V was cut by 6 bases and J by 3 bases, with 12 bases left in between. CDR3 sequence: CASRALLDNQPQHF. The DNA for the CDR3 is TGTGCCAGCAGGGCCCTCTTAGACAATCAGCCCCAGCATTTT.

The rearrangement joins TRBV4-2 to TRBJ2-1; 11 nucleotides align to TRBD2. The CDR3 spans 16 residues. Trimming cost V 4 bases and J 7 bases; bases outside gene matches: 9. The V gene's germline CDR1 is LGHNA and CDR2 YNFKEQ. The CDR3 nucleotides are TGTGCCAGCAGCCGCCAGACTAGCGGGAATTTAAATGAGCAGTTCTTC. It codes for CASSRQTSGNLNEQFF.

The chain couples TRBV2 to TRBJ2-5; 8 bases are a match to TRBD2. With V trimmed by 6 bases and J by 5 bases, 11 bases remained unmatched. Germline V gene data show CDR1 as SNHLY and CDR2 as FYNNEI. The CDR3 covers 15 residues. CDR3 region: CASRKAGTRGETQYF. The CDR3 nucleotides are TGTGCCAGCAGGAAAGCCGGGACTAGGGGGGAGACCCAGTACTTC.

Many counts were recorded for this clonotype. The chain carries TRBV7-2 and TRBJ1-2; D not certain. The ends were cut back, 3 bases at V and 2 bases at J, with 4 bases in the middle. The CDR3 consists of 12 residues. CDR1 SGHTA and CDR2 FQGNSA come from the germline V gene. CDR3 loop: CASSFRNYGYTF. In DNA form, the CDR3 reads TGTGCCAGCAGCTTTAGAAACTATGGCTACACCTTC.

This clonotype appeared many times. The rearrangement links TRBV5-1 to TRBJ1-1; 8 bases map to TRBD1. The ends lost 4 bases at V and 5 bases at J; junction bases unmatched: 7. Germline V gene data show CDR1 as SGHRS and CDR2 as YFSETQ. CDR3 length: 14 amino acids. In DNA, the CDR3 is TGCGCCAGCAGCACGGACAGGGAGGGAACTGAAGCTTTCTTT. The encoded protein is CASSTDREGTEAFF. Using reference TRBV5-1 and TRBJ1-1 for the parts outside the CDR3, the full variable domain is KAGVTQTPRYLIKTRGQQVTLSCSPISGHRSVSWYQQTPGQGLQFLFEYFSETQRNKGNFPGRFSGRQFSNSRSEMNVSTLELGDSALYLCASSTDREGTEAFFGQGTRLTVV.

The table lists this clonotype with a few counts. The rearrangement joins TRBV5-1 to TRBJ2-1; the match to TRBD1 covers 9 bases. V shed 1 base, J shed 6 bases, and the junction held 2 bases outside the gene matches. CDR1 is SGHRS and CDR2 is YFSETQ in the germline V gene. This CDR3 comprises 14 residues. DNA for the CDR3: TGCGCCAGCAGCTTGTGGACAGGGGTCAATGAGCAGTTCTTC. Encoded protein: CASSLWTGVNEQFF.

This clonotype was detected ten times or more. The chain uses TRBV5-1 and TRBJ2-2; D is possibly TRBD1 (6 bases). This CDR3 comprises 15 residues. V shed 5 bases and J shed 5 bases, with 16 bases lying between them. The V gene's germline CDR1 is SGHRS and CDR2 YFSETQ. CDR3 sequence: CASRITGLSTGELFF. In DNA, the CDR3 is TGCGCCAGCAGGATAACAGGGCTCTCAACCGGGGAGCTGTTTTTT.

This clonotype was seen a few times. The chain uses TRBV12-3 or TRBV12-4 and TRBJ2-4; maybe TRBD2 (5 bases). V lost 3 bases and J lost 6, with 9 bases in between. The CDR3 runs to 13 residues. CDR3 in amino acids: CASSFGVVNIQYF. The CDR3 coding sequence is TGTGCCAGCAGTTTCGGGGTGGTAAACATTCAGTACTTC.

This clonotype was observed a few times. The chain carries TRBV12-3 or TRBV12-4 and TRBJ1-2; TRBD1 matches at 9 bases. The CDR3 has 14 amino acids. V shed 4 bases and J 7 bases; nucleotides not matched to a gene: 7. CDR3 in amino acids: CASSSSGTGPGYTF. As DNA, the CDR3 is TGTGCCAGCAGTTCGTCCGGGACAGGGCCTGGCTACACCTTC.

This clonotype was picked up many times. The chain links TRBV29-1 to TRBJ1-1; D is ambiguous. Germline V gene lookup returns CDR1 SQVTM and CDR2 ANQGSEA. The CDR3 has 13 amino acids. V was trimmed by 4 bases and J by 2 bases, leaving 11 bases between them. The CDR3 nucleotides are TGCAGCGTTGCCCAGACCGGAAACACTGAAGCTTTCTTT. It specifies CSVAQTGNTEAFF.

There are a few counts of this clonotype. V usage is TRBV5-1 and J usage is TRBJ2-2; no definite D call. The germline V and J ends were trimmed by 1 base and 0 bases, with 10 bases remaining between them. Germline values: CDR1 SGHRS, CDR2 YFSETQ. The CDR3 runs to 16 residues. The CDR3 DNA follows: TGCGCCAGCAGCTTGTCCTGGTCGGCGAACACCGGGGAGCTGTTTTTT. It specifies CASSLSWSANTGELFF.

This CDR3 reads CASSPAAANYGYTF. In DNA form, the CDR3 reads TGCGCCAGCAGCCCGGCGGCTGCCAACTATGGCTACACCTTC. The chain combines TRBV5-1 with TRBJ1-2; D gene uncertain. The CDR3 runs 14 residues. The germline CDR1 and CDR2 sequences are SGHRS and YFSETQ. V lost 4 bases and J 2 bases, leaving 12 bases between the germline ends.

Only one count was recorded for this clonotype. The V gene is TRBV7-9, the J gene TRBJ2-1; perhaps TRBD1 as D (6 bases). Deletions cut 1 base from V and 2 bases from J, with 12 bases between. The CDR3 runs 16 residues. Germline assignment: CDR1 SEHNR and CDR2 FQNEAQ (reference sequence). CDR3 nucleotide sequence: TGTGCCAGCAGCTTAGAGGGGACACTAGCCTACAATGAGCAGTTCTTC. Amino acids: CASSLEGTLAYNEQFF.

The V gene is TRBV11-3, the J gene TRBJ2-1, with TRBD2 matching over 8 bases. The CDR3 runs to 16 residues. The J segment lost 8 bases and the V segment lost 5 bases, leaving 14 bases of the junction unmatched. Germline-derived CDR1 and CDR2 are SGHNT and YENEEA. The CDR3 reads CASSPYEAGAKDEQFF. In DNA, the CDR3 is TGTGCCAGCAGCCCATACGAAGCGGGAGCGAAGGATGAGCAGTTCTTC.

The chain links TRBV9 to TRBJ2-1; 11 nucleotides line up with TRBD2. V lost 0 bases, J lost 6 bases, and 2 bases stayed unmatched. In germline, CDR1 is SGDLS, CDR2 YYNGEE. The CDR3 runs 15 residues. The CDR3 nucleotides are TGTGCCAGCAGCGTAGATACTAGCGGGAGCAATGAGCAGTTCTTC. Translated: CASSVDTSGSNEQFF. Full variable domain (remainder filled in from reference TRBV9 and TRBJ2-1): DSGVTQTPKHLITATGQRVTLRCSPRSGDLSVYWYQQSLDQGLQFLIQYYNGEERAKGNILERFSAQQFPDLHSELNLSSLELGDSALYFCASSVDTSGSNEQFFGPGTRLTVL.

The rearrangement uses TRBV20-1 and TRBJ2-1, with 8 bases matching TRBD2. The germline gives CDR1 DFQATT, CDR2 SNEGSKA (reference sequence). The CDR3 sequence is 17 residues long. V trimming: 0 bases; J trimming: 6 bases; junction bases outside the gene matches: 13. The CDR3 DNA is TGCAGTGCTAGAGATCGGCGGGGGGAAATTTCGATCAATGAGCAGTTCTTC. Residues: CSARDRRGEISINEQFF.

This clonotype has a handful of counts. J is TRBJ2-2 and V is TRBV7-2; D may match TRBD1 or TRBD2 (6 bases each). Germline CDR1 and CDR2: SGHTA and FQGNSA. The V end lost 1 base, the J end lost 4 bases, and 16 bases lay between the germline ends. This CDR3 has 17 amino acids. The CDR3 coding sequence is TGTGCCAGCAGCTTAGGAACAGGAAAGGGGGGCACCGGGGAGCTGTTTTTT. Translation gives CASSLGTGKGGTGELFF.

This clonotype was observed a handful of times. The V gene is TRBV10-1, the J gene TRBJ2-2; D not certain. V lost 4 bases to trimming and J lost 1 base, with 7 bases between them. CDR3 size: 14 residues. The V gene's germline CDR1 is WNHNN and CDR2 SYGVQD (reference sequence). The CDR3 nucleotides read TGCGCCAGCAGTGCTGGGTGGAACACCGGGGAGCTGTTTTTT. Its translation is CASSAGWNTGELFF.

V usage is TRBV5-1 and J usage is TRBJ2-7; 10 bases match TRBD1. This CDR3 comprises 15 residues. Per germline, CDR1 SGHRS and CDR2 YFSETQ. Trimming took 0 bases from V and 3 from J; bases not matched to a gene: 3. CDR3 protein: CASSLGTGGHYEQYF. The CDR3 region has the DNA TGCGCCAGCAGCTTGGGGACAGGGGGTCACTACGAGCAGTACTTC.

This clonotype was seen a few times. The CDR3 DNA sequence: TGCAGCGCAAAACTAGCGGACAATGAGCAGTTCTTC. It encodes CSAKLADNEQFF. The rearrangement uses TRBV29-1 and TRBJ2-1, with TRBD2 identical over 8 bases. Trimming took 7 bases from V and 5 from J; bases not matched to a gene: 4. Germline loops: CDR1 SQVTM, CDR2 ANQGSEA. The CDR3 loop spans 12 amino acids.

This clonotype was recorded at least ten times. This chain links TRBV12-3 or TRBV12-4 with TRBJ2-5; D is undetermined. V shed 5 bases and J shed 5 bases, with 3 bases lying between them. This CDR3 spans 10 amino acids. The CDR3 region has the DNA TGTGCCAGCAGTCGGGAGACCCAGTACTTC. Translation gives CASSRETQYF.

The chain is built from TRBV5-1 and TRBJ2-1; 14 positions match TRBD2. Germline V gives CDR1 SGHRS, CDR2 YFSETQ. This CDR3 has 17 residues. V lost 4 bases to trimming and J lost 5 bases; unmatched junction nucleotides: 8. The CDR3 region has the DNA TGCGCCAGCAGCCAGACGGGACTAGCGGGAGCAAACAATGAGCAGTTCTTC. It is translated as CASSQTGLAGANNEQFF.

V usage is TRBV12-3 or TRBV12-4 and J usage is TRBJ2-1; D unresolved. This CDR3 comprises 12 residues. Trimming stripped 8 bases from V and 5 bases from J, with 10 bases between. The CDR3 DNA reads as TGTGCCAGCTGCTTCCTCAACAATGAGCAGTTCTTC. Translating it yields CASCFLNNEQFF.